These T cell receptor beta chains were read from a single sample in a study of regulatory T cells in long-lasting Graves disease. MiXCR, applied by TCRdb to the multiplex PCR reads, yields one record per CDR3 protein. The table lists more than 300,000 distinct CDR3 sequences, 15% to 20% of them singletons. Here the sequenced sample was peripheral blood mononuclear cells (PBMCs), taken when the disease was refractory, from a patient treated with antithyroid drugs. These receptors originate from a female donor with Graves disease. The CDR3 runs from the conserved cysteine through the conserved F or W. D genes are given only for firm matches. Clone sizes are given selectively: once, few, many, or a class where the clone is expanded.

many	TRBV6-1	.	TRBJ2-7	TGTGCCAGCAACTCCATTAAGGACAGCTCCTACGAGCAGTACTTC	CASNSIKDSSYEQYF
.	TRBV28	.	TRBJ2-3	TGTGCCAGCAACGGGGGACGAAACAGGGGTGCAACAGGTACGCAGTATTTT	CASNGGRNRGATGTQYF
.	TRBV20-1	TRBD2	TRBJ2-7	TGCAGTGCTAACCCCGAGCGGGAGTCACCCGAGCAGTACTTC	CSANPERESPEQYF
many	TRBV3-1	TRBD1	TRBJ1-1	TGTGCCAGCAGCCACCAGGGGGGTAACACTGAAGCTTTCTTT	CASSHQGGNTEAFF
.	TRBV11-2	.	TRBJ1-2	TGTGCCAGCAGCTTAGCGGGGGGGCTTGGCTACACCTTC	CASSLAGGLGYTF
many	TRBV28	.	TRBJ1-4	TGTGCCAGCAGTGCGGGAAGGGGGAATGAAAAACTGTTTTTT	CASSAGRGNEKLFF
few	TRBV5-6	.	TRBJ1-5	TGTGCCAGCAGCTCGAGGAGTGGACCCCAGCATTTT	CASSSRSGPQHF
few	TRBV13	TRBD1	TRBJ1-1	TGTGCCGGCAGCCCGACAGGGACTGAAGCTTTCTTT	CAGSPTGTEAFF
few	TRBV30	.	TRBJ1-1	TGTGCCTGGAGTGTACCACTGCGTGAAGCTTTCTTT	CAWSVPLREAFF
few	TRBV7-2	.	TRBJ2-2	TGTGCCAGCAGCTTACTGTCGGGCGGGGAGCTGTTTTTT	CASSLLSGGELFF
many	TRBV27	.	TRBJ2-3	TGTGCCAGCAGTACCAGACTATCTGGTGGCACAGATACGCAGTATTTT	CASSTRLSGGTDTQYF
.	TRBV20-1	.	TRBJ2-7	TGCAGTGCTAGAGATCGGCAGGGTAATCAATACGAGCAGTACTTC	CSARDRQGNQYEQYF
.	TRBV7-2	.	TRBJ2-7	TGTGCCAGCAGCTGGGACCTAGGGTACGAGCAGTACTTC	CASSWDLGYEQYF
once	TRBV2	.	TRBJ1-3	TGTGCCAGCGGCCGGGACGTTGGAAACACCATATATTTT	CASGRDVGNTIYF
many	TRBV28	.	TRBJ1-6	TGTGCCACCATCCCGATGGGGGATCCGAATTCACCCCTCCACTTT	CATIPMGDPNSPLHF
many	TRBV12-3/TRBV12-4	TRBD1	TRBJ1-6	TGTGCCAGCAGGCATGGACAGGAGAATAATTCACCCCTCCACTTT	CASRHGQENNSPLHF
.	TRBV4-1	.	TRBJ1-4	TGCGCCAGCAGCCGGGAAAGGGGCGAAGAAAAACTGTTTTTT	CASSRERGEEKLFF
few	TRBV28	.	TRBJ2-1	TGTGCCAGCAGTTTTAAAGGGGGACGTACAAATGAGCAGTTCTTC	CASSFKGGRTNEQFF
many	TRBV12-3/TRBV12-4	.	TRBJ1-5	TGTGCCAGCAGTTTAGACCCGGGGCCCCAGCATTTT	CASSLDPGPQHF
many	TRBV7-2	.	TRBJ1-5	TGTGCCAGCAGCTTACAGGGTTTCGGTAGCAATCAGCCCCAGCATTTT	CASSLQGFGSNQPQHF